The 28 T cell receptor beta chains given below trace back to one sample, sequenced in a study of cytomegalovirus exposure and HLA in healthy donors. Both 60 Vbeta primers and 13 Jbeta primers went into the PCR. Here immunoSEQ multiplex PCR was the method, and the copy in TCRdb shows in-frame clones only, minus some. The sample has around 100,000 clones, 60% to 70% seen once. Material for sequencing was PBMCs. All receptors derive from a woman between 50 and 59 years old in good health and CMV-seronegative.

This clone was detected a few times. The rearrangement joins TRBV7-8 to TRBJ2-5, with a weak D call TRBD2 (6 bases). This CDR3 has 16 amino acids. Germline assignment: CDR1 SGHVS and CDR2 FQNEAQ. V lost 3 bases, J lost 5 bases, and 19 bases lay in between. The CDR3 loop is CASSFNSGLLRETQYF. CDR3 DNA sequence: TGTGCCAGCAGCTTCAACTCGGGACTGCTCCGTGAGACCCAGTACTTC. The full variable domain, its missing parts supplied by reference TRBV7-8 and TRBJ2-5, is GAGVSQSPRYKVAKRGQDVALRCDPISGHVSLFWYQQALGQGPEFLTYFQNEAQLDKSGLPSDRFFAERPEGSVSTLKIQRTQQEDSAVYLCASSFNSGLLRETQYFGPGTRLLVL.

This clone was observed a single time. This rearrangement joins TRBV7-8 to TRBJ2-7; 10 bases are shared with TRBD2. The CDR3 contains 16 residues. From germline, CDR1 is SGHVS and CDR2 FQNEAQ. Unmatched junction bases numbered 10, after V lost 2 bases and J lost 6 bases. CDR3 DNA sequence: TGTGCCAGCAGCTTACTCAGCGGGGGGGGTCAGGCCGAGCAGTACTTC. Amino acids: CASSLLSGGGQAEQYF. Combining the CDR3 with reference TRBV7-8 and TRBJ2-7 gives the whole variable domain GAGVSQSPRYKVAKRGQDVALRCDPISGHVSLFWYQQALGQGPEFLTYFQNEAQLDKSGLPSDRFFAERPEGSVSTLKIQRTQQEDSAVYLCASSLLSGGGQAEQYFGPGTRLTVT.

This chain joins TRBV10-3 and TRBJ2-1; 11 nucleotides align to TRBD2. The germline V gene has CDR1 ENHRY and CDR2 SYGVKD. The CDR3 is 15 residues long. V lost 2 bases, J lost 10 bases, and 7 bases stayed unmatched. The DNA for the CDR3 is TGTGCCATCAGTGAGGAGACTAGCGGGGATTGGGAGCAGTTCTTC. Translated: CAISEETSGDWEQFF.

The chain is built from TRBV9 and TRBJ2-2; 8 bases agree with TRBD2. The germline V gene has CDR1 SGDLS and CDR2 YYNGEE. The CDR3 has 17 amino acids. J was trimmed by 0 bases and V by 2 bases; bases with no gene match: 6. The CDR3 reads CASSVAGAGANTGELFF. The CDR3 DNA follows: TGTGCCAGCAGCGTGGCGGGAGCGGGAGCGAACACCGGGGAGCTGTTTTTT.

V is TRBV30 and J is TRBJ2-7; possible D gene TRBD2, 5 bases. This CDR3 region has 13 residues. CDR1 is GTSNPN and CDR2 is SVGIG in the germline V gene (reference sequence). The DNA of the CDR3 is TGTGCTCTCAACGGCGGGTCCTCCTACGAGCAGTACTTC. It encodes CALNGGSSYEQYF.

The V gene is TRBV13, the J gene TRBJ2-1; 8 bases match TRBD2. The length of the CDR3 is 14 residues. Germline V gene lookup returns CDR1 PRHDT and CDR2 FYEKMQ (reference sequence). V lost 7 bases to trimming and J lost 8 bases; unmatched junction nucleotides: 10. CDR3 amino acids: CASTRGGGQYEQFF. The CDR3 DNA is TGTGCCAGCACCCGGGGGGGCGGTCAGTATGAGCAGTTCTTC.

This chain connects TRBV7-3 to TRBJ2-6; a weak D match, TRBD1 (5 bases). Trimming stripped 2 bases from V and 1 base from J, with 9 bases between. In germline, CDR1 is SGHTA, CDR2 FQGTGA. This CDR3 has 16 amino acids. CDR3 nucleotides: TGTGCCAGCAGCTTATCCTCAGGGTCTGGGGCCAACGTCCTGACTTTC. Translation: CASSLSSGSGANVLTF.

The chain uses TRBV12-5 and TRBJ1-3, with D perhaps matching TRBD1 (6 bases). V was trimmed by 5 bases and J by 0 bases, leaving 26 bases between them. Germline V gene lookup returns CDR1 LGHNT and CDR2 FRNRAP. This CDR3 region has 20 residues. DNA for the CDR3: TGTGCTAGTGGTCGAACCAATTTTTCCCCGGGACACATCTCTGGAAACACCATATATTTT. Protein sequence: CASGRTNFSPGHISGNTIYF.

This clone was found a few times. The chain recombines TRBV4-1 with TRBJ2-7; maybe TRBD1 (6 bases). The V end was cut by 2 bases, the J end by 9 bases, with 20 bases between. The CDR3 spans 15 residues. Germline assignment: CDR1 MGHRA and CDR2 YSYEKL. The DNA for the CDR3 is TGCGCCAGCAGCCAACCAACTCTTCAGGGGCGGGTGCAGTACTTC. As protein: CASSQPTLQGRVQYF.

V gene TRBV13 combines with J gene TRBJ2-7; D ambiguous. Germline loops: CDR1 PRHDT, CDR2 FYEKMQ (reference sequence). This CDR3 comprises 16 residues. V lost 3 bases to trimming and J lost 2 bases, with 17 bases between them. The CDR3 region has the DNA TGTGCCAGCAGCTTCCCCCCCTTCGCTAGTCCCTACGAGCAGTACTTC. Its translation: CASSFPPFASPYEQYF.

The chain carries TRBV11-2 and TRBJ2-1; 7 nucleotides line up with TRBD2. CDR3 length: 16 amino acids. With 6 bases clipped from V and 4 bases from J, the junction kept 12 bases outside the gene matches. Germline V gives CDR1 SGHAT, CDR2 FQNNGV. The CDR3 loop reads CASSLPGGRWYNEQFF. Written as DNA, the CDR3 is TGTGCCAGCAGTTTACCGGGGGGAAGATGGTACAATGAGCAGTTCTTC. Complete variable domain (other parts from reference TRBV11-2 and TRBJ2-1): EAGVAQSPRYKIIEKRQSVAFWCNPISGHATLYWYQQILGQGPKLLIQFQNNGVVDDSQLPKDRFSAERLKGVDSTLKIQPAKLEDSAVYLCASSLPGGRWYNEQFFGPGTRLTVL.

V is TRBV27 and J is TRBJ2-7; D ambiguous. The V gene lost 3 bases and the J gene lost 9 bases, with 21 bases spanning the gap. This CDR3 region has 15 residues. Germline CDR1 and CDR2: MNHEY and SMNVEV (reference sequence). The CDR3 is CASSFGDRPLRGQYF. The DNA for the CDR3 is TGTGCCAGCAGTTTTGGCGACCGTCCGTTACGAGGGCAGTACTTC.

V usage is TRBV2 and J usage is TRBJ1-5; D remains ambiguous. V was clipped by 0 bases and J by 1 base, with 13 bases between them. The germline V gene has CDR1 SNHLY and CDR2 FYNNEI. The CDR3 is 17 amino acids. CDR3 region: CASSEADYSGSNQPQHF. In DNA form, the CDR3 reads TGTGCCAGCAGTGAAGCCGACTACTCCGGGAGCAATCAGCCCCAGCATTTT.

The J gene is TRBJ2-1, the V gene TRBV7-8, with a tentative D call TRBD2 (5 bases). The CDR3 totals 13 residues. The ends were cut back, 1 base at V and 15 bases at J, with 16 bases in the middle. CDR1 and CDR2 from the germline V gene are SGHVS and FQNEAQ. The CDR3 DNA follows: TGTGCCAGCAGCTTAGGAGGGTCTACCCCCCTGTTCTTC. Translated: CASSLGGSTPLFF.

This chain connects TRBV4-1 to TRBJ2-2; 11 bases align to TRBD2. Germline trimming cut 3 bases from V and 6 bases from J; bases unmatched to any gene: 9. Germline V CDR1 and CDR2: MGHRA, YSYEKL. The CDR3 totals 17 residues. The CDR3 nucleotides read TGCGCCAGCAGCCAGGCTTTAGCGGGAGGGCCCGCCGGGGAGCTGTTTTTT. This codes for CASSQALAGGPAGELFF.

J is TRBJ2-1 and V is TRBV29-1; the D gene is possibly TRBD2 (5 bases). This CDR3 comprises 14 residues. With 4 bases removed from V and 6 bases from J, the gap between germline ends came to 16 bases. CDR1 is SQVTM, CDR2 ANQGSEA, per germline. The CDR3 here is CSVVFEVRANEQFF. DNA of the CDR3: TGCAGCGTTGTGTTCGAAGTGAGGGCCAATGAGCAGTTCTTC.

The rearrangement joins TRBV7-8 to TRBJ1-5; 7 positions agree with TRBD1. Losses at the gene ends were 1 base for V and 5 bases for J; bases not matched to a gene: 5. CDR1 and CDR2 (germline): SGHVS, FQNEAQ. The CDR3 is 15 residues long. The CDR3 here is CASSLVHRGHQPQHF. CDR3 DNA sequence: TGTGCCAGCAGCTTAGTTCACAGGGGACATCAGCCCCAGCATTTT. The full variable domain, completed using reference TRBV7-8 and TRBJ1-5, is GAGVSQSPRYKVAKRGQDVALRCDPISGHVSLFWYQQALGQGPEFLTYFQNEAQLDKSGLPSDRFFAERPEGSVSTLKIQRTQQEDSAVYLCASSLVHRGHQPQHFGDGTRLSIL.

This clone was observed a handful of times. The chain carries TRBV19 and TRBJ2-5; no firm D call. Germline V lookup: CDR1 LNHDA, CDR2 SQIVND (reference sequence). The V end lost 3 bases, the J end lost 4 bases, and 3 bases lay between the germline ends. The CDR3 extends over 11 amino acids. CDR3 region: CASSMRETQYF. DNA for the CDR3: TGTGCCAGTAGTATGAGAGAGACCCAGTACTTC. Full variable domain (rest looked up from reference TRBV19 and TRBJ2-5): DGGITQSPKYLFRKEGQNVTLSCEQNLNHDAMYWYRQDPGQGLRLIYYSQIVNDFQKGDIAEGYSVSREKKESFPLTVTSAQKNPTAFYLCASSMRETQYFGPGTRLLVL.

This chain uses TRBV19 with TRBJ2-3; the match to TRBD2 covers 11 bases. Germline V gives CDR1 LNHDA, CDR2 SQIVND (reference sequence). Trimming took 10 bases from V and 5 from J; bases not matched to a gene: 5. The CDR3 is 13 amino acids. This CDR3 reads CATTSGGRDTQYF. The DNA for the CDR3 is TGTGCCACCACTAGCGGGGGTAGAGATACGCAGTATTTT. Full variable domain (rest looked up from reference TRBV19 and TRBJ2-3): DGGITQSPKYLFRKEGQNVTLSCEQNLNHDAMYWYRQDPGQGLRLIYYSQIVNDFQKGDIAEGYSVSREKKESFPLTVTSAQKNPTAFYLCATTSGGRDTQYFGPGTRLTVL.

This clone was seen only a few times. The chain joins TRBV30 to TRBJ2-7; D ambiguous. The V end lost 6 bases, the J end lost 4 bases, and 22 bases lay between the germline ends. CDR1 is GTSNPN, CDR2 SVGIG, per germline (reference sequence). The CDR3 spans 15 residues. The CDR3: CACPPGSIGVYEQYF. Here the CDR3 DNA reads TGTGCCTGTCCCCCAGGTTCAATTGGTGTGTACGAGCAGTACTTC.

The chain has TRBV4-3 and TRBJ2-7; D possibly corresponds to TRBD2 (5 bases). The CDR3 is 18 residues long. V gave up 0 bases and J gave up 0 bases, with 18 bases separating them. CDR1 and CDR2 from the germline V gene are LGHNA and YSLEER. The CDR3 DNA follows: TGCGCCAGCAGCCAAGATCTTGGGCAAACTAGAATCTCCTACGAGCAGTACTTC. Amino acids: CASSQDLGQTRISYEQYF.

The V call is TRBV9, the J call TRBJ1-3, with 11 bases identical to TRBD1. The germline CDR1 and CDR2 sequences are SGDLS and YYNGEE. The CDR3 consists of 16 residues. Trimming cost V 6 bases and J 1 base; bases outside gene matches: 6. The CDR3 nucleotides read TGTGCCAGCACAGGACAGGGGGCTACTTCTGGAAACACCATATATTTT. Its translation: CASTGQGATSGNTIYF.

The chain combines TRBV5-5 with TRBJ2-2; 7 nucleotides line up with TRBD2. The length of the CDR3 is 16 residues. Losses at the gene ends were 1 base for V and 6 bases for J; bases not matched to a gene: 9. Germline V gene data show CDR1 as SGHKS and CDR2 as YYEKEE (reference sequence). CDR3 coding DNA: TGTGCCAGCAGCTTGAGGGCCAGGGAGGGGTCCGGGGAGCTGTTTTTT. This codes for CASSLRAREGSGELFF.

This chain's CDR3 is CASSGPGGGLYYTQYF. Here the CDR3 DNA reads TGTGCCAGCAGTGGCCCGGGCGGGGGCCTATACTATACGCAGTATTTT. The chain recombines TRBV2 with TRBJ2-3; D possibly corresponds to TRBD2 (7 bases). Trimming left V 4 bases short and J 7 bases short, with 21 bases between. This CDR3 is built from 16 residues. Germline V gene sequence: CDR1 SNHLY, CDR2 FYNNEI.

This chain links TRBV7-3 with TRBJ2-2; 12 bases map to TRBD2. The CDR3 is 17 residues long. Germline assignment: CDR1 SGHTA and CDR2 FQGTGA. With V trimmed by 5 bases and J by 3 bases, 7 bases remained unmatched. The CDR3 spells CASSPTSGRGYTGELFF. In DNA form, the CDR3 reads TGTGCCAGCAGCCCGACTAGCGGGAGAGGGTACACCGGGGAGCTGTTTTTT.

This clone showed up just a few times. This chain links TRBV5-4 with TRBJ1-1; 8 bases are shared with TRBD1. The junction had 10 bases not matched to a gene; V was cut back by 4 bases and J by 2 bases. The germline gives CDR1 SGHNT, CDR2 YYREEE (reference sequence). The CDR3 sequence is 16 residues long. CDR3 sequence: CASSPQTGTGNTEAFF. CDR3 DNA sequence: TGTGCCAGCAGCCCTCAAACCGGGACAGGTAACACTGAAGCTTTCTTT.

This clone was counted a single time. V is TRBV30 and J is TRBJ1-2, with 7 bases aligning to TRBD1. This CDR3 is 15 amino acids long. CDR1 is GTSNPN, CDR2 SVGIG, per germline (reference sequence). The V segment lost 3 bases and the J segment 2 bases; nucleotides outside the gene matches: 9. The CDR3 loop reads CAWRERDRVNYGYTF. The DNA of the CDR3 is TGTGCCTGGAGGGAGAGAGACAGGGTAAACTATGGCTACACCTTC.

The V gene is TRBV6-1, the J gene TRBJ1-5; 11 bases agree with TRBD1. Germline assignment: CDR1 MNHNS and CDR2 SASEGT. The junction had 1 base not matched to a gene; V was cut back by 8 bases and J by 4 bases. The CDR3 sequence is 13 residues long. The CDR3: CASRDRGNQPQHF. The CDR3 nucleotides read TGTGCCAGCCGGGACAGGGGGAATCAGCCCCAGCATTTT.